The T cell receptor beta chain described here comes from a study of Graves' ophthalmopathy and Graves' hyperthyroidism. Whole-study findings and limits: Blood also carried most expanded thyroid clonotypes exceeding 0.001 frequency.

The sequenced template was RNA, covering the TCR beta CDR3 region. RT-PCR with HTBI primers came first, then second-round multiplex PCR. TCRdb recomputed calls from the multiplex PCR reads with MiXCR, one row per CDR3 protein. This table holds a few hundred thousand distinct CDR3 sequences, 35% to 40% found once. A single count supports this clonotype. Antigen: not known. The hyperthyroidism patients had a new diagnosis of under 2 months' duration and were aged 18 to 65. Lactation, pregnancy, uncontrolled infections and other autoimmune diseases were all grounds for excluding patients. The TCR sequence derives from an adult man with Graves' hyperthyroidism. Sequenced input: peripheral blood or thyroid tissue (not recorded which).

CDR3 sequence: CATSDFGISGQYF. The CDR3 DNA is TGTGCCACCAGTGATTTTGGGATTAGCGGGCAGTACTTC. V usage is TRBV24-1 and J usage is TRBJ2-7; the D gene is possibly TRBD2 (6 bases). This CDR3 spans 13 amino acids. The V end was cut by 1 base, the J end by 9 bases, with 12 bases between. Per the germline V gene, CDR1 is KGHDR and CDR2 is SFDVKD.